The present T cell receptor (beta chain) was sequenced within a study of regulatory T cells in long-lasting Graves disease. Overall study results and limits: Sample size, which was small, may have reduced accuracy.

V gave up 3 bases and J gave up 5 bases, with 16 bases separating them. Germline lookup yields CDR1 MDHEN and CDR2 SYDVKM. The CDR3 covers 15 residues. This clonotype showed up many times. Antigen specificity is unknown. Time point defined: newly diagnosed GD, antithyroid drugs for less than 3 months. RNA isolated from PBMCs was used to make the TCR library. It was an endocrinology department in Xi'an, China, that provided the patients. Both iRepertoire HTBI primers and Arm-PCR of CDR3 regions were used to build the TCR beta libraries. TCRdb redid the calling of the multiplex PCR reads with MiXCR, one entry per CDR3 protein. The sample includes 350,000 to 400,000 distinct CDR3 sequences, around 15% of them seen just once.

Sample: peripheral blood mononuclear cells (PBMCs), taken at new diagnosis, from a patient treated with antithyroid drugs. The sequence was obtained from a female donor with Graves disease. V and J are TRBV28 and TRBJ2-5, with D unclear. The CDR3, as DNA: TGTGCCAGCAGTTTGGTAACTCCCCGCAGGGAGACCCAGTACTTC. This codes for CASSLVTPRRETQYF.